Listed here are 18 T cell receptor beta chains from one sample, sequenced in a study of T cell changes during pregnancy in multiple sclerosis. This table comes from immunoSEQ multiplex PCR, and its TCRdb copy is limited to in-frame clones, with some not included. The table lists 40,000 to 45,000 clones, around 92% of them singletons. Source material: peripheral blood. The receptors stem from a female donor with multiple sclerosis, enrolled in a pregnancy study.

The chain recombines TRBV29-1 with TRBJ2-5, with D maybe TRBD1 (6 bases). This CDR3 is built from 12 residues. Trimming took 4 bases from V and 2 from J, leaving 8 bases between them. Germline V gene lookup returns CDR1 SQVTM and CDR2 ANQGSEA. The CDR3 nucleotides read TGCAGCGTTGGGGGGCCTCAAGAGACCCAGTACTTC. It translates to CSVGGPQETQYF. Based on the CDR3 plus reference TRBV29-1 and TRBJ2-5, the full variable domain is SAVISQKPSRDICQRGTSLTIQCQVDSQVTMMFWYRQQPGQSLTLIATANQGSEATYESGFVIDKFPISRPNLTFSTLTVSNMSPEDSSIYLCSVGGPQETQYFGPGTRLLVL.

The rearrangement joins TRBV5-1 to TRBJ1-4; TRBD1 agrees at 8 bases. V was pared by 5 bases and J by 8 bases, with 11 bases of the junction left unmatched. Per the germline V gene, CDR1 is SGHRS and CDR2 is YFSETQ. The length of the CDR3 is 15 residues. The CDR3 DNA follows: TGCGCCAGCAGAACAAGTACAGGGGGACGGGAAAAACTGTTTTTT. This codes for CASRTSTGGREKLFF.

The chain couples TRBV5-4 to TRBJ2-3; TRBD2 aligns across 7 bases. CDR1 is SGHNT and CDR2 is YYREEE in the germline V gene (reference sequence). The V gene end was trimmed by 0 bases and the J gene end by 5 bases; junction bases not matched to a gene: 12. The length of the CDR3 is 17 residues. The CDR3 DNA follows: TGTGCCAGCAGCTTGGTGCCTAGCGGCGGAGGGGAAGATACGCAGTATTTT. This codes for CASSLVPSGGGEDTQYF.

CDR3 sequence reads: CASSLRGGPEGRYEQYF. The DNA for the CDR3 is TGCGCCAGCAGCTTGAGGGGTGGACCAGAAGGGCGCTACGAGCAGTACTTC. The chain uses TRBV5-1 and TRBJ2-7, with TRBD1 as a possible D gene (5 bases). The CDR3 length is 17 residues. The V gene's germline CDR1 is SGHRS and CDR2 YFSETQ. The V end was cut by 1 base, the J end by 3 bases, with 20 bases between.

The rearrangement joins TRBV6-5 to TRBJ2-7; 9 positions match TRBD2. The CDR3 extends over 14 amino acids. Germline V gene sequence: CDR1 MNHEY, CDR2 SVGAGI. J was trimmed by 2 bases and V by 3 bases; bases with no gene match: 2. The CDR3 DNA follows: TGTGCCAGCAGTTATAGCGGGAGCGCCTACGAGCAGTACTTC. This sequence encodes CASSYSGSAYEQYF.

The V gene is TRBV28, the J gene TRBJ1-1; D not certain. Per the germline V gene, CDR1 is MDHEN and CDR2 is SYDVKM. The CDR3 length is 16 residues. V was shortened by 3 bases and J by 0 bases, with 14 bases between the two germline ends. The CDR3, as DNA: TGTGCCAGCAGTTTGAGTAATTGGGCTCTGAACACTGAAGCTTTCTTT. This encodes CASSLSNWALNTEAFF. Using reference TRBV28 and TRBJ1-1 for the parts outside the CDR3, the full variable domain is DVKVTQSSRYLVKRTGEKVFLECVQDMDHENMFWYRQDPGLGLRLIYFSYDVKMKEKGDIPEGYSVSREKKERFSLILESASTNQTSMYLCASSLSNWALNTEAFFGQGTRLTVV.

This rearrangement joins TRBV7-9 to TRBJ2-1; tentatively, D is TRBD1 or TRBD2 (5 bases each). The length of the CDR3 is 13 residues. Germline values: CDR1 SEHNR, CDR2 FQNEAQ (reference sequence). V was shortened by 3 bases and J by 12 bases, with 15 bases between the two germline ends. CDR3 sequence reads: CASSFRDPKLQFF. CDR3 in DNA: TGTGCCAGCAGCTTCCGGGACCCCAAGTTGCAGTTCTTC.

CDR3 in amino acids: CASSTSGGSGDEQFF. CDR3 nucleotides: TGTGCCAGCAGTACTAGCGGGGGGTCTGGGGATGAGCAGTTCTTC. The V and J genes are TRBV2 and TRBJ2-1; 12 bases fit TRBD2. Unmatched junction bases numbered 7, after V lost 5 bases and J lost 8 bases. The CDR3 runs 15 residues. The germline V gene encodes CDR1 SNHLY and CDR2 FYNNEI.

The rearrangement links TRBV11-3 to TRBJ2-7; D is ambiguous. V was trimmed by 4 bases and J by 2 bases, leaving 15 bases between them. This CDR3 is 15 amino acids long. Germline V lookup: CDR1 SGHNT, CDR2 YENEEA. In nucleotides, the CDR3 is TGTGCCAGCAGCTCCACCCTATCCGGGCCCTACGAGCAGTACTTC. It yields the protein CASSSTLSGPYEQYF.

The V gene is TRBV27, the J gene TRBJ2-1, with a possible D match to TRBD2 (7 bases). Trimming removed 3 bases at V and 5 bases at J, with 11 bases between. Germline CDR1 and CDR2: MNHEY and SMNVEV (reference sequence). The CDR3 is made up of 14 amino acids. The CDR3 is CASSFEGGDNEQFF. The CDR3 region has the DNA TGTGCCAGCAGTTTTGAGGGGGGGGACAATGAGCAGTTCTTC.

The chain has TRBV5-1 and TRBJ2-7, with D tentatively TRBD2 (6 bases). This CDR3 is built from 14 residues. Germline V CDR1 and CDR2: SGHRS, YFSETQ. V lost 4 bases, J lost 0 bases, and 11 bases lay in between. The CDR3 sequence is CASSPSVVSYEQYF. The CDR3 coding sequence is TGCGCCAGCAGCCCTAGCGTCGTCTCCTACGAGCAGTACTTC. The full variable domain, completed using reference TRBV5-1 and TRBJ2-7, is KAGVTQTPRYLIKTRGQQVTLSCSPISGHRSVSWYQQTPGQGLQFLFEYFSETQRNKGNFPGRFSGRQFSNSRSEMNVSTLELGDSALYLCASSPSVVSYEQYFGPGTRLTVT.

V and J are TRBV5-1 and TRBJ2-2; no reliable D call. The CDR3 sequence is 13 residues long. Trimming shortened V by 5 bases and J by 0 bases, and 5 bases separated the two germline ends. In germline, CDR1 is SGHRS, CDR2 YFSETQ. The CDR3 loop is CASSSANTGELFF. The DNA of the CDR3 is TGCGCCAGCAGTAGTGCGAACACCGGGGAGCTGTTTTTT.

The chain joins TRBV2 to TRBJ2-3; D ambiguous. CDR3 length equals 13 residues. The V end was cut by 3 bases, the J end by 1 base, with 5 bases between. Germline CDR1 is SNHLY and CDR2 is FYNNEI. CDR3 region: CASSEARTDTQYF. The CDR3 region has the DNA TGTGCCAGCAGTGAGGCCCGCACAGATACGCAGTATTTT.

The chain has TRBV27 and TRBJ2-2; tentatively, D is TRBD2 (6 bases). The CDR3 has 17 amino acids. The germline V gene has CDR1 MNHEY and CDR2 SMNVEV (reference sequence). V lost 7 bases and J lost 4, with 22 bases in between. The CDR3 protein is CASKSIDWGEITGELFF. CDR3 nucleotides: TGTGCCAGCAAGAGCATTGATTGGGGGGAAATCACCGGGGAGCTGTTTTTT.

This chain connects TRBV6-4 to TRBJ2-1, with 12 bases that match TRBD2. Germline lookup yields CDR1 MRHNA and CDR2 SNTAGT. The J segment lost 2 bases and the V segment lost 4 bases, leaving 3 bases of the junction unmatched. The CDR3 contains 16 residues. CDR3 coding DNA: TGTGCCAGCAGTGCACTAGCGGGAGGTCCCTACAATGAGCAGTTCTTC. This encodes CASSALAGGPYNEQFF.

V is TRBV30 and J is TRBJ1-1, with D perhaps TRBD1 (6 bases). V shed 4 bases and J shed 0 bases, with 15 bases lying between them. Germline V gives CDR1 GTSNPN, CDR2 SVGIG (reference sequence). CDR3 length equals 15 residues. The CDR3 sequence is CAWTKGGGLNTEAFF. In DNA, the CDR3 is TGTGCCTGGACCAAAGGGGGAGGGTTGAACACTGAAGCTTTCTTT.

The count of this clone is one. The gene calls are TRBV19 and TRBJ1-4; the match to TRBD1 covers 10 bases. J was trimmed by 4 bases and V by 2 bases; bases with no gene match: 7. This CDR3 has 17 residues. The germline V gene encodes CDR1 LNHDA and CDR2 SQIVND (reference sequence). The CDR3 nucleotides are TGTGCCAGTAGTATACCGCTTCGGACAGGGGGTAATGAAAAACTGTTTTTT. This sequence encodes CASSIPLRTGGNEKLFF.

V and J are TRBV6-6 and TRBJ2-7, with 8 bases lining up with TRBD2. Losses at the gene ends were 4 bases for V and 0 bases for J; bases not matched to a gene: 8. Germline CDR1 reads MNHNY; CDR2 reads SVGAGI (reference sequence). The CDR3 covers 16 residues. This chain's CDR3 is CASSSPGGRSSYEQYF. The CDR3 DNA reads TGTGCCAGCAGTTCCCCGGGGGGGCGCAGCTCCTACGAGCAGTACTTC.